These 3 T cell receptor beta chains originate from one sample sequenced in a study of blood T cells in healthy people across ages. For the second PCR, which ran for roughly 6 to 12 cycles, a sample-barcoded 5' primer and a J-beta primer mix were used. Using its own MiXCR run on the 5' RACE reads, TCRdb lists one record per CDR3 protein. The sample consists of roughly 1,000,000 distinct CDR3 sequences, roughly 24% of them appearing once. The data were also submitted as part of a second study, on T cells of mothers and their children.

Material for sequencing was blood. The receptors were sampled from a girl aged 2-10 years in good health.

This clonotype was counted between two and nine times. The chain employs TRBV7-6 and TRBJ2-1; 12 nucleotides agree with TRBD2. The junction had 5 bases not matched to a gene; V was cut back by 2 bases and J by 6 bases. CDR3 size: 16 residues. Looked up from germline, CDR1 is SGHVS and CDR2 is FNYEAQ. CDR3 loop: CASSLPTSGSTNEQFF. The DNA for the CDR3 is TGTGCCAGCAGCTTACCGACTAGCGGGAGCACCAATGAGCAGTTCTTC.

CDR3 protein: CSVEYRDRVYNEQFF. The CDR3 DNA reads as TGCAGCGTTGAATACCGGGACAGGGTCTACAATGAGCAGTTCTTC. V is TRBV29-1 and J is TRBJ2-1; 9 bases agree with TRBD1. Germline CDR1 SQVTM, CDR2 ANQGSEA. V lost 2 bases to trimming and J lost 3 bases; unmatched junction nucleotides: 5. The CDR3 contains 15 residues.

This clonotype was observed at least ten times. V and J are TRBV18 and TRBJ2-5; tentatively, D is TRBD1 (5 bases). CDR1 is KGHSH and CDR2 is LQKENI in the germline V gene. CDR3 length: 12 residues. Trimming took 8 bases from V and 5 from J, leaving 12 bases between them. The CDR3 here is CASSPPGETQYF. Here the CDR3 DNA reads TGTGCCAGCAGTCCCCCAGGGGAGACCCAGTACTTC.